This is a list of T cell receptor beta chains from one sample in a study of blood T cell repertoires in COVID-19. Using immunoSEQ multiplex PCR, the repertoire was profiled, and TCRdb retains in-frame clones only, with some absent. The profile shows 300,000 to 350,000 clones, roughly 90% of them singletons. Sequencing was carried out using peripheral blood. These TCRs come from a man younger than 40 with COVID-19, enrolled during active disease. Each CDR3 is given with its conserved first and last residue. Each record gives: J gene, V gene, CDR3 length, CDR3 protein.

TRBJ1-6 | TRBV19 | 14 | CASSSGQGSSPLHF
TRBJ2-5 | TRBV19 | 17 | CASSIGTSGRSRETQYF
TRBJ1-3 | TRBV11-2 | 15 | CASSTDRGPGNTIYF
TRBJ1-2 | TRBV6-5 | 15 | CASSYSTGGNYGYTF
TRBJ2-1 | TRBV3-1/TRBV3-2 | 13 | CASSHREDNEQFF
TRBJ2-1 | TRBV30 | 17 | CAWRDKSGSDSYNEQFF
TRBJ1-2 | TRBV27 | 13 | CASKGGAHYGYTF
TRBJ2-7 | TRBV5-1 | 15 | CASSSGQARPYEQYF
TRBJ2-3 | TRBV5-8 | 18 | CASSLKTGTGGFTDTQYF
TRBJ1-5 | TRBV2 | 16 | CASSEALLQGGQPQHF
TRBJ1-4 | TRBV3-1/TRBV3-2 | 15 | CASSRYRGTNEKLFF
TRBJ1-4 | TRBV7-9 | 15 | CASSFSSGQKEKLFF
TRBJ2-1 | TRBV7-2 | 13 | CASSLAQGREQFF
TRBJ1-1 | TRBV29-1 | 13 | CSVRRQENTEAFF
TRBJ2-1 | TRBV5-5 | 15 | CASSLGTGSYNEQFF
TRBJ1-5 | TRBV30 | 17 | CAWSVGVGANLNQPQHF
TRBJ2-5 | TRBV9 | 17 | CASSPWTSGDFQETQYF
TRBJ2-1 | TRBV19 | 14 | CASRPGGTYNEQFF
TRBJ2-5 | TRBV5-1 | 16 | CASSLSSSGMGETQYF
TRBJ2-6 | TRBV7-2 | 18 | CASSFPDRVQAGANVLTF
TRBJ1-1 | TRBV5-1 | 13 | CASTLTTGTEAFF
TRBJ2-6 | TRBV29-1 | 16 | CSVEDIQRTGANVLTF
TRBJ1-4 | TRBV29-1 | 12 | CSVDGGSEKLFF
TRBJ1-5 | TRBV19 | 17 | CASSIASGTTLHQPQHF
TRBJ2-7 | TRBV28 | 15 | CASSPSGASAREQYF
TRBJ2-3 | TRBV18 | 12 | CASSPRTDTQYF
TRBJ2-7 | TRBV10-3 | 13 | CAIRAGDSYEQYF
TRBJ1-2 | TRBV6-2/TRBV6-3 | 13 | CASSFDRLGGYTF
TRBJ2-1 | TRBV5-1 | 17 | CASSLVSSGTTYNEQFF
TRBJ2-7 | TRBV28 | 16 | CASSVLGTPSSYEQYF
TRBJ2-5 | TRBV28 | 17 | CASTLGRWQRPLETQYF
TRBJ2-7 | TRBV5-4 | 15 | CASSLGGLISYEQYF
TRBJ2-1 | TRBV4-2 | 14 | CASSPWDAGQEQFF
TRBJ1-1 | TRBV29-1 | 13 | CSGRTHGVAEAFF
TRBJ2-7 | TRBV5-1 | 15 | CASSRVGGISYEQYF
TRBJ2-7 | TRBV18 | 13 | CASSPGRGYEQYF
TRBJ2-2 | TRBV5-4 | 16 | CASSLYVTGNAGELFF
TRBJ1-4 | TRBV27 | 13 | CASSLDRDEKLFF
TRBJ2-6 | TRBV19 | 17 | CASRSRLYLSGANVLTF
TRBJ2-1 | TRBV11-3 | 15 | CASSSDGGLNNEQFF
TRBJ2-7 | TRBV5-1 | 15 | CASSLELAGSYEQYF
TRBJ1-2 | TRBV6-2/TRBV6-3 | 13 | CASSYTGDYGYTF
TRBJ1-6 | TRBV19 | 14 | CASSIQGGNSPLHF